What follows describes a single T cell receptor beta chain. V lost 0 bases, J lost 3 bases, and 12 bases lay in between. Per germline, CDR1 MNHEY and CDR2 SVGAGI. The CDR3 loop spans 15 amino acids. The data stem from a study of blood T cell repertoires in COVID-19. In assigning cohorts, the study relied on participant-reported clinical history. Donors of Cohort 3 who recovered were those that had two negative PCRs, clearance, or symptom resolution. Per the authors' pipeline: For nucleated cells, counts were estimated from reference gene primer amplification. Profiling relied on immunoSEQ multiplex PCR, and the TCRdb table lists in-frame clones only, not all of them. V and J calls and clone size follow that table, whereas D and trimming were derived from the DNA. Of some 340,000 clones listed, under 85% were seen once; the top ten hold 5% to 5.5%.

V and J are TRBV6-5 and TRBJ2-7; D unclear. This clonotype was obtained from a woman between 45 and 65 years old who had recovered from COVID-19. Sample: PBMCs or T cells enriched from blood (not recorded which). CDR3 residues: CASSYSVPRVYEQYF. CDR3 bases: TGTGCCAGCAGTTACTCAGTCCCTAGAGTCTACGAGCAGTACTTC.